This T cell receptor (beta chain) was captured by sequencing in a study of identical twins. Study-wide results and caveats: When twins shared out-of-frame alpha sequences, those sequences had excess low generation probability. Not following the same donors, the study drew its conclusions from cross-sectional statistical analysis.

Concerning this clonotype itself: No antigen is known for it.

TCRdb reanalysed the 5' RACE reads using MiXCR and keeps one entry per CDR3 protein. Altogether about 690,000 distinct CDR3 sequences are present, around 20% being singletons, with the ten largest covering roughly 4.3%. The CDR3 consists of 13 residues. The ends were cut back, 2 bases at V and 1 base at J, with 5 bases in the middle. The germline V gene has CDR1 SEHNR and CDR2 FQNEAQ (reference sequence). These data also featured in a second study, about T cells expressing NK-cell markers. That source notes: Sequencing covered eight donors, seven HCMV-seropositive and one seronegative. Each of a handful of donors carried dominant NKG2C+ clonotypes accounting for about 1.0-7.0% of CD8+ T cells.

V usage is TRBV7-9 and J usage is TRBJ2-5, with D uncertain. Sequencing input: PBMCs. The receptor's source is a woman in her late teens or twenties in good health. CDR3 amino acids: CASSLSSQETQYF. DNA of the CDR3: TGTGCCAGCAGCTTAAGCAGCCAAGAGACCCAGTACTTC. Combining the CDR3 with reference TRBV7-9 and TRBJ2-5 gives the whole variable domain DTGVSQNPRHKITKRGQNVTFRCDPISEHNRLYWYRQTLGQGPEFLTYFQNEAQLEKSRLLSDRFSAERPKGSFSTLEIQRTEQGDSAMYLCASSLSSQETQYFGPGTRLLVL.